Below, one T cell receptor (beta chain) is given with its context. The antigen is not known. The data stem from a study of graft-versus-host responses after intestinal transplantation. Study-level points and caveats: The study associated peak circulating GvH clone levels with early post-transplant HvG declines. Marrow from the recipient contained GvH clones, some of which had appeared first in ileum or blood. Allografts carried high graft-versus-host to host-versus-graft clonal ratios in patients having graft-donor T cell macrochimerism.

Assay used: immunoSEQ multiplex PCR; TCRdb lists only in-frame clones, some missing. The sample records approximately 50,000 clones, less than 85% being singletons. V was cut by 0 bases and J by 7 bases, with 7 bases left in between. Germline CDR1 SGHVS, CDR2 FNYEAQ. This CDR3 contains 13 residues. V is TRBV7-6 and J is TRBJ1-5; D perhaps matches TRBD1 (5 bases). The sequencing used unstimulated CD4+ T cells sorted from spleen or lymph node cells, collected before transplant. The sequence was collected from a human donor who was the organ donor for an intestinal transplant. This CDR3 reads CASSLADSQPQHF. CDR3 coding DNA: TGTGCCAGCAGCTTAGCCGACAGCCAGCCCCAGCATTTT.